This paragraph covers one T cell receptor beta chain sequence. The CDR3 loop spans 13 amino acids. The germline CDR1 and CDR2 sequences are DFQATT and SNEGSKA (reference sequence). This entry belongs to a study of T cells expressing NK-cell markers. Study-level information: From sorted CD3+CD56+NKG2C+, CD3+CD56+NKG2C- and CD3+CD56-NKG2C+ T cells came the TCR beta repertoires.

TCRdb reprocessed the 5' RACE reads, with one entry per CDR3 protein and no DNA. In all, the sample yields around 470,000 distinct CDR3 sequences. The material sequenced was blood T cells: a sorted CD56 or NKG2C T cell subset, CD4+ or CD8+ T cells, or bulk PBMC T cells (not recorded which). The genes are TRBV20-1 and TRBJ1-2; TCRdb gives TRBD1 as the D gene, but with no DNA this cannot be confirmed. The receptor comes from a woman between 45 and 65 years old in good health. The CDR3 here is CSPGVDYNYGYTF.